The source of this T cell receptor (beta chain) is a study of a mutant IDH1 vaccine in newly diagnosed glioma. Study as a whole: Vaccine administration was initiated 4-6 weeks following radiotherapy alone, or with temozolomide cycles. Study results and limitations: No link was apparently found between pseudoprogression and changes in top peripheral T cell clonotypes.

Germline V gene lookup returns CDR1 SGHRS and CDR2 YFSETQ. CDR3 size: 15 residues. Trimming cost V 4 bases and J 4 bases; bases outside gene matches: 10. Of note for this clone: Its specificity is unknown.

The sample's time point: week 5, during vaccination. Alongside topical imiquimod, each dose of vaccine comprised 300 ug of mutant IDH1 20-mer peptide. New WHO grade 3 or 4 astrocytomas that were IDH1-mutant and ATRX-lost occurred in the donors. Assay: immunoSEQ multiplex PCR; the TCRdb copy retains only in-frame clones and omits some. Of 25,000 to 30,000 clones in the sample, more than 65% are singletons; the top ten hold 7.2%. The sequencing here drew on PBMCs, taken from a glioma patient whose treatment included an IDH1 peptide vaccine. The TCR sequence derives from a man in his forties with glioma. Some clones in this sample may be carry-over from other donors' samples. This sequence joins TRBV5-1 and TRBJ1-1, with 7 bases identical to TRBD1. The chain's CDR3 is CASSTRQGGGTEAFF. The CDR3 DNA reads TGCGCCAGCAGCACTAGACAGGGAGGAGGCACTGAAGCTTTCTTT.